This T cell receptor beta chain was identified in a study of Graves' ophthalmopathy and Graves' hyperthyroidism. As the template, RNA transcripts were used to amplify TCR beta CDR3 regions. The authors performed first-round RT-PCR with HTBI primers and then a second-round multiplex PCR. TCRdb re-called the multiplex PCR reads through MiXCR, storing one row per CDR3 protein. The repertoire has approximately 500,000 distinct CDR3 sequences, approximately 14% of them found once; the top ten carry approximately 9.8%. The V end was cut by 0 bases, the J end by 5 bases, with 14 bases between. The CDR3 totals 15 residues. Germline CDR1 SGHRS, CDR2 YFSETQ.

Sequenced: blood. The origin of this receptor is a woman aged 25 to 39 with Graves' ophthalmopathy. The rearrangement links TRBV5-1 to TRBJ1-2; D unclear. The CDR3 DNA reads as TGCGCCAGCAGCTTGGAGGCAGGCGAGTATTATGGCTACACCTTC. This codes for CASSLEAGEYYGYTF.